This TCR beta chain was recorded in a study of cytomegalovirus exposure and HLA in healthy donors. The PCR used 60 Vbeta and 13 Jbeta primers. Method: immunoSEQ multiplex PCR; TCRdb's copy keeps in-frame clones and lacks some. This sample has about 130,000 clones, with roughly 88% found just once. About this clone itself: Antigen: not known.

CDR1 and CDR2 (germline): SQVTM, ANQGSEA. Between the trimmed V and J ends, which lost 7 bases and 5 bases, there was a span of 17 bases. This CDR3 spans 13 amino acids. Study conclusions and caveats: Among TCR beta chains, those listed as cytomegalovirus-associated numbered some 160. Most CMV-associated TCR beta chains appeared HLA-restricted in a later analysis.

The origin of this receptor is a man aged 45 to 65 in good health and CMV-seronegative. The sample comprised PBMCs. This chain joins TRBV29-1 and TRBJ2-5; tentatively, D is TRBD1 (7 bases). The CDR3 reads CSAEGAGRETQYF. The CDR3 region has the DNA TGCAGCGCCGAGGGGGCAGGGAGGGAGACCCAGTACTTC.